This entry concerns a single T cell receptor beta chain. Its antigen is as yet unknown. This sample is drawn from a study of metastatic and nonmetastatic thyroid tumors. Study-wide background: Repertoires from blood and tumor or nodule tissue of malignant and benign thyroid patients were compared. Findings and caveats of the study: Reportedly, malignant thyroid tumors had significantly higher TCR beta diversity than benign nodules, in blood and tumor.

Thyroid surgery took place with no prior treatment in any patient. The CDR3 runs to 13 residues. The germline V gene has CDR1 SEHNR and CDR2 FQNEAQ (reference sequence). Trimming took 4 bases from V and 6 from J; bases not matched to a gene: 6. Original processing notes: The authors used CDR3 differences across clinicopathological groups to build a distant-metastasis classifier for papillary thyroid cancer. TCRdb redid the clone calls on the PCR reads using MiXCR. These V and J calls are TCRdb output, not the study's own analysis. Here the sample spans 30,000 to 45,000 clones, less than 30% being singletons.

This TCR was recovered from a male donor with papillary thyroid cancer or a benign thyroid nodule (not recorded which). Some clones in this sample may be carry-over from other donors' samples. Sequenced: blood. V is TRBV7-9 and J is TRBJ2-7, with TRBD2 matching over 7 bases. The CDR3 DNA sequence: TGTGCCAGCAGCTCCGGGGGGAGAGGCGAGCAGTACTTC. Its protein is CASSSGGRGEQYF.